The sequence of this TCR beta chain was determined in a study of regulatory dendritic cells for organ transplantation. The germline V gene has CDR1 SGDLS and CDR2 YYNGEE. This CDR3 spans 15 amino acids. With 0 bases removed from V and 10 bases from J, the gap between germline ends came to 19 bases. The method was immunoSEQ multiplex PCR; TCRdb's version includes in-frame clones alone and lacks a portion of them. The sample lists under 40,000 clones, 80% to 95% occurring once. V usage is TRBV9 and J usage is TRBJ1-1, with a possible D match to TRBD1 (5 bases). The receptor was derived from a human donor in good health. Sequencing was carried out using naive CD8+ T cells from blood. Subset of the sample: CD45RA+ naive T cells. CDR3 region: CASSVDGQGGETAFF. The CDR3 nucleotides are TGTGCCAGCAGCGTAGATGGGCAGGGAGGGGAAACAGCTTTCTTT.